This passage covers 13 T cell receptor beta chains from one sample sequenced in a study of STAT3 mutations in large granular lymphocyte leukemia (dated by TCRdb to between 2019 and 2020). Broader findings and caveats from the paper: Every T-LGLL patient showed at least one immunodominant TCRbeta clonotype, and about half showed multiple immunodominant subclonotypes.

Library construction relied on the immunoSEQ multiplex PCR assay. TCRdb carries this immuneACCESS record with in-frame sequences only. Its versions omit some clonotypes, under half of them owing to an unresolved V gene in the studies checked, with the rest unexplained. The sample table lists around 5,700 clones, 60% to 80% of them with a count of one. In total, the top ten clones hold 75% to 90% of the sample. No antigen has been identified for these receptors. Sequencing was performed on peripheral blood mononuclear cells. These TCRs come from a man aged 35-49 years with T-cell large granular lymphocyte leukemia. Some clones in this sample may be carry-over from other donors' samples. The age is the age at diagnosis.

The V call is TRBV29-1, the J call TRBJ1-5; no definite D call. The CDR3 is 13 amino acids. Looked up from germline, CDR1 is SQVTM and CDR2 is ANQGSEA. V gave up 6 bases and J gave up 5 bases, with 14 bases separating them. This CDR3 reads CSVAGRVDQPQHF. The CDR3 DNA sequence: TGCAGCGTCGCTGGACGGGTTGATCAGCCCCAGCATTTT.

This sequence joins TRBV30 and TRBJ2-7, with D unclear. This CDR3 contains 13 residues. In germline, CDR1 is GTSNPN, CDR2 SVGIG (reference sequence). The V end was cut by 7 bases, the J end by 0 bases, with 13 bases between. CDR3 region: CASTHLSSYEQYF. For the CDR3, the DNA is TGTGCCTCAACGCACCTGAGCTCCTACGAGCAGTACTTC.

The genes are TRBV6-6 and TRBJ2-7, with 12 bases matching TRBD2. V was clipped by 6 bases and J by 1 base; unmatched bases: 4. The V gene's germline CDR1 is MNHNY and CDR2 SVGAGI (reference sequence). The CDR3 consists of 15 residues. The CDR3 spells CASRLLAGGSYEQYF. Written as DNA, the CDR3 is TGTGCCAGCAGGCTTCTAGCGGGAGGGTCCTACGAGCAGTACTTC.

The J gene is TRBJ2-7, the V gene TRBV5-8, with D tentatively TRBD1 (6 bases). V was cut by 2 bases and J by 4 bases, with 13 bases left in between. The CDR3 is 14 amino acids. Germline assignment: CDR1 SGHTS and CDR2 YDEGEE. The CDR3: CASSFWQGGYEQYF. The CDR3 coding sequence is TGTGCCAGCAGCTTTTGGCAAGGGGGTTACGAGCAGTACTTC.

The chain recombines TRBV4-1 with TRBJ2-7, with 11 bases aligning to TRBD2. Per germline, CDR1 MGHRA and CDR2 YSYEKL. This CDR3 has 17 amino acids. The V segment lost 2 bases and the J segment 4 bases; nucleotides outside the gene matches: 10. The CDR3 DNA is TGCGCCAGCAGCCAATCGCCGGGACTAGCGGAAAAATACGAGCAGTACTTC. Amino acids: CASSQSPGLAEKYEQYF.

The chain carries TRBV18 and TRBJ2-7, with D perhaps TRBD2 (5 bases). Looked up from germline, CDR1 is KGHSH and CDR2 is LQKENI. The length of the CDR3 is 15 residues. V was clipped by 5 bases and J by 1 base, with 15 bases between them. The CDR3 coding sequence is TGTGCCAGCTCATCCTCCGGGATGGGGTCCTACGAGCAGTACTTC. This encodes CASSSSGMGSYEQYF.

This clone came up a few times. The chain links TRBV2 to TRBJ1-5; TRBD1 might be the D (6 bases). The V gene's germline CDR1 is SNHLY and CDR2 FYNNEI. Trimming shortened V by 4 bases and J by 3 bases, and 10 bases separated the two germline ends. The CDR3 consists of 14 residues. The CDR3 region is CASSADRPNQPQHF. In DNA form, the CDR3 reads TGTGCCAGCAGTGCGGACAGACCCAATCAGCCCCAGCATTTT.

This clone occurred a few times. The chain is built from TRBV19 and TRBJ2-7, with 8 bases fitting TRBD2. This CDR3 has 16 amino acids. V was clipped by 4 bases and J by 3 bases; unmatched bases: 11. Germline V gene data show CDR1 as LNHDA and CDR2 as SQIVND (reference sequence). DNA for the CDR3: TGTGCCAGTAGTAACCCAAGGACTAGCCGTCGCTACGAGCAGTACTTC. It specifies CASSNPRTSRRYEQYF.

The CDR3 sequence: CASSPGRGQKYEQYF. The CDR3 coding sequence is TGCGCCAGCAGCCCCGGCAGGGGGCAAAAGTACGAGCAGTACTTC. V is TRBV5-1 and J is TRBJ2-7; 8 nucleotides agree with TRBD1. The CDR3 is 15 residues long. Unmatched junction bases numbered 10, after V lost 4 bases and J lost 4 bases. Germline V gives CDR1 SGHRS, CDR2 YFSETQ.

This chain uses TRBV30 with TRBJ1-1; D remains ambiguous. CDR3 size: 12 residues. CDR1 is GTSNPN, CDR2 SVGIG, per germline (reference sequence). Trimming stripped 2 bases from V and 0 bases from J, with 4 bases between. CDR3 protein: CAWSQMNTEAFF. In DNA form, the CDR3 reads TGTGCCTGGAGTCAGATGAACACTGAAGCTTTCTTT.

As concerns this clone: Compared with germline, one end of the junction differs, possibly owing to a read error. As DNA, the CDR3 is TGTGCCACCAGCAGGGGGACAGGGGATTCCTACGAGCAGTACTTC. Amino acids: CATSRGTGDSYEQYF. V is TRBV5-4 and J is TRBJ2-7, with TRBD1 matching 10 bases. The CDR3 is 15 residues long. Germline values: CDR1 SGHNT, CDR2 YYREEE (reference sequence).

The chain combines TRBV11-2 with TRBJ2-1; D is perhaps TRBD2 (7 bases). The germline V gene encodes CDR1 SGHAT and CDR2 FQNNGV. The CDR3 is 16 amino acids. V gave up 7 bases and J gave up 3 bases, with 19 bases separating them. DNA for the CDR3: TGTGCCAGCACGAGGGGGGGGAGTGCAATCTACAATGAGCAGTTCTTC. This encodes CASTRGGSAIYNEQFF.

This clone has only a few counts. J is TRBJ1-2 and V is TRBV28, with no clear D. The CDR3 loop spans 11 amino acids. CDR1 and CDR2 (germline): MDHEN, SYDVKM. V lost 3 bases and J lost 5, with 4 bases in between. The CDR3 reads CASSFKYGYTF. The CDR3 DNA sequence: TGTGCCAGCAGTTTTAAATATGGCTACACCTTC.